The sequence of this T cell receptor beta chain was determined in a study of blood T cell repertoires in COVID-19. Sequenced by immunoSEQ multiplex PCR; TCRdb stores in-frame clones only, minus some. Seen here are 200,000 to 300,000 clones, about 90% observed once, and the top ten hold under 3%. The CDR3 contains 15 residues. CDR1 and CDR2 (germline): DFQATT, SNEGSKA (reference sequence). With V trimmed by 3 bases and J by 0 bases, 6 bases remained unmatched. This sequence originates from a person in their late teens or twenties with COVID-19, enrolled during active disease. The rearrangement links TRBV20-1 to TRBJ2-7, with TRBD1 identical over 9 bases. The sample consisted of peripheral blood. CDR3 residues: CSASSQGASSYEQYF. DNA for the CDR3: TGCAGTGCTAGTTCACAGGGGGCGAGCTCCTACGAGCAGTACTTC.